The 14 T cell receptor beta chains below were found in one sample sequenced in a study of cytomegalovirus exposure and HLA in healthy donors (dated by TCRdb to about 2017). Library creation used the immunoSEQ multiplex PCR assay. For the multiplex PCR, a mixture combining 60 forward primers for TCR Vbeta segments and 13 reverse primers for TCR Jbeta segments was used. TCRdb limited this immuneACCESS table to in-frame rearrangements with V and J called. A share of clones is missing; checked studies link under half to unresolved V genes, and the rest is unexplained. For this sample there are fewer than 250,000 clones; almost 80% appear just once. The top ten constitute about 1.7% of the sample. Material: PBMCs. These receptors all stem from a male donor in good health and CMV-seronegative.

The chain combines TRBV5-6 with TRBJ1-2; possibly TRBD1 for D (5 bases). Trimming stripped 6 bases from V and 4 bases from J, with 16 bases between. The CDR3 is made up of 14 amino acids. Germline V gene sequence: CDR1 SGHDT, CDR2 YYEEEE. CDR3 sequence: CASTQLQVIYGYTF. The CDR3 bases are TGTGCCAGCACCCAATTACAGGTTATCTATGGCTACACCTTC.

This sequence joins TRBV7-9 and TRBJ2-5; unclear D gene. V dropped 3 bases and J dropped 4 bases, with 3 bases sitting between them. Germline V gene sequence: CDR1 SEHNR, CDR2 FQNEAQ (reference sequence). This CDR3 comprises 11 residues. The CDR3 DNA reads TGTGCCAGCAGCTTCGGAGAGACCCAGTACTTC. Protein: CASSFGETQYF. The variable domain in full, with the rest retrieved from reference TRBV7-9 and TRBJ2-5, is DTGVSQNPRHKITKRGQNVTFRCDPISEHNRLYWYRQTLGQGPEFLTYFQNEAQLEKSRLLSDRFSAERPKGSFSTLEIQRTEQGDSAMYLCASSFGETQYFGPGTRLLVL.

This clone was recorded once. The chain is built from TRBV7-2 and TRBJ2-5; 9 bases are shared with TRBD1. The CDR3 spans 14 residues. CDR1 SGHTA and CDR2 FQGNSA come from the germline V gene. The junction had 10 bases not matched to a gene; V was cut back by 5 bases and J by 9 bases. This CDR3 reads CASSLRTGDGSQYF. In DNA form, the CDR3 reads TGTGCCAGCAGCCTCCGGACAGGGGATGGCTCCCAGTACTTC.

The chain has TRBV25-1 and TRBJ1-1; 7 bases match TRBD1. Germline V gene lookup returns CDR1 MGHDK and CDR2 SYGVNS. V trimming: 8 bases; J trimming: 3 bases; junction bases outside the gene matches: 6. The CDR3 loop spans 13 amino acids. The CDR3 coding sequence is TGTGCCAGCCAGGTCAGGGGGGACACTGAAGCTTTCTTT. It specifies CASQVRGDTEAFF.

V gene TRBV19 combines with J gene TRBJ1-1; the match to TRBD1 covers 10 bases. Germline V gene lookup returns CDR1 LNHDA and CDR2 SQIVND (reference sequence). V lost 8 bases and J lost 7; bases outside the gene matches: 10. This CDR3 spans 14 amino acids. CDR3 bases: TGTGCCAGTGCTAGCCGGGACAGGGGCGTTGAAGCTTTCTTT. Its protein is CASASRDRGVEAFF.

The V and J genes are TRBV5-8 and TRBJ2-5; TRBD1 matches at 10 bases. Looked up from germline, CDR1 is SGHTS and CDR2 is YDEGEE. The V gene end was trimmed by 0 bases and the J gene end by 5 bases; junction bases not matched to a gene: 1. The CDR3 extends over 14 amino acids. This chain's CDR3 is CASSLGQGAETQYF. CDR3 nucleotide sequence: TGTGCCAGCAGCTTGGGACAGGGGGCTGAGACCCAGTACTTC.

The chain employs TRBV5-1 and TRBJ2-1; tentative D call: TRBD1 (6 bases). Trimming took 0 bases from V and 5 from J, leaving 6 bases between them. The CDR3 runs to 13 residues. Germline V CDR1 and CDR2: SGHRS, YFSETQ. The CDR3, as DNA: TGCGCCAGCAGCTTGGGGACAGACAATGAGCAGTTCTTC. Translation gives CASSLGTDNEQFF. The whole variable domain, remainder taken from reference TRBV5-1 and TRBJ2-1, is KAGVTQTPRYLIKTRGQQVTLSCSPISGHRSVSWYQQTPGQGLQFLFEYFSETQRNKGNFPGRFSGRQFSNSRSEMNVSTLELGDSALYLCASSLGTDNEQFFGPGTRLTVL.

This clone has only one observation. The rearrangement joins TRBV5-5 to TRBJ2-1; TRBD1 is a possible D gene (5 bases). Trimming removed 2 bases from V and 4 bases from J, with 7 bases in between. The germline V gene has CDR1 SGHKS and CDR2 YYEKEE (reference sequence). The CDR3 runs 13 residues. The CDR3 DNA reads as TGTGCCAGCAGCTTTGACAGTTACAATGAGCAGTTCTTC. Amino acids: CASSFDSYNEQFF.

The V gene is TRBV5-6, the J gene TRBJ2-3; 15 bases agree with TRBD2. V lost 3 bases and J lost 7; bases outside the gene matches: 3. Germline loops: CDR1 SGHDT, CDR2 YYEEEE. This CDR3 comprises 15 residues. CDR3: CASSSGLAGGNTQYF. CDR3 DNA: TGTGCCAGCAGCTCAGGACTAGCGGGGGGGAATACGCAGTATTTT. Filled out from reference TRBV5-6 and TRBJ2-3, the complete variable domain reads DAGVTQSPTHLIKTRGQQVTLRCSPKSGHDTVSWYQQALGQGPQFIFQYYEEEERQRGNFPDRFSGHQFPNYSSELNVNALLLGDSALYLCASSSGLAGGNTQYFGPGTRLTVL.

The rearrangement links TRBV6-5 to TRBJ2-7; 7 bases map to TRBD1. Germline values: CDR1 MNHEY, CDR2 SVGAGI. The CDR3 totals 13 residues. With 2 bases clipped from V and 13 bases from J, the junction kept 11 bases outside the gene matches. The CDR3 coding sequence is TGTGCCAGCAGTTACCCCCCGGGACAGTTTTACTACTTC. The encoded protein is CASSYPPGQFYYF.

The chain is built from TRBV21-1 and TRBJ2-1; TRBD2, the table's D call, was not compared with the DNA. TRBV21-1 is reported as a pseudogene. The CDR3 is 19 residues long. CDR3 nucleotides: TGTGCCAGCAGCAAAGATGGTAGCGGGAGGGACATCCCACACAATGAGCAGTTCTTC. This encodes CASSKDGSGRDIPHNEQFF.

The V gene is TRBV27, the J gene TRBJ1-5; a possible D gene is TRBD1 (6 bases). The CDR3 loop spans 14 amino acids. The V end was cut by 6 bases, the J end by 4 bases, with 13 bases between. CDR1 is MNHEY, CDR2 SMNVEV, per germline (reference sequence). The CDR3 DNA follows: TGTGCCAGCAGATATCTTGGACAGAATCAGCCCCAGCATTTT. It encodes CASRYLGQNQPQHF.

This clone was found once. This chain connects TRBV7-9 to TRBJ1-1; 7 bases line up with TRBD1. This CDR3 spans 14 amino acids. With V trimmed by 5 bases and J by 6 bases, 9 bases remained unmatched. Germline V CDR1 and CDR2: SEHNR, FQNEAQ (reference sequence). CDR3 nucleotides: TGTGCCAGCAGCGTGACCAGGGGGATCGCTGAAGCTTTCTTT. Protein sequence: CASSVTRGIAEAFF.

The chain carries TRBV9 and TRBJ1-1, with 9 bases lining up with TRBD1. Trimming cost V 6 bases and J 1 base; bases outside gene matches: 4. This CDR3 has 14 residues. Germline V gene data show CDR1 as SGDLS and CDR2 as YYNGEE. CDR3 DNA: TGTGCCAGCACCCGGACAGGGGCGAACACTGAAGCTTTCTTT. Protein product: CASTRTGANTEAFF.